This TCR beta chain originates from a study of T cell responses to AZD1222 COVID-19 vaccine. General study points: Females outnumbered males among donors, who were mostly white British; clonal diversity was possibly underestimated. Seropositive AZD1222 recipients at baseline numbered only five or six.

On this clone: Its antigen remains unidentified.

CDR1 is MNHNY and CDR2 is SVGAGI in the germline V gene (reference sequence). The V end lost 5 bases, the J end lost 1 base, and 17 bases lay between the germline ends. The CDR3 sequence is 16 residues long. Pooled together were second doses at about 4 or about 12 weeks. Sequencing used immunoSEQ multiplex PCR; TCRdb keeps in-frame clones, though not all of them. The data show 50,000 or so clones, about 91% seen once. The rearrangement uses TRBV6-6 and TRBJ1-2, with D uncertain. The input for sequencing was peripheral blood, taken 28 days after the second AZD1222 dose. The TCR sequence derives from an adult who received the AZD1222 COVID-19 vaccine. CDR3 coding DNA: TGTGCCAGCAGTCCCCGCCCAGGCGGTTTTAACTATGGCTACACCTTC. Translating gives CASSPRPGGFNYGYTF.